The rows below give T cell receptor beta chains drawn from one sample of a study of tumor-infiltrating lymphocytes in localized non-small cell lung cancer. Clones were sequenced by immunoSEQ multiplex PCR, and TCRdb holds only the in-frame ones, with some missing. There are about 12,000 clones in the sample; 85% to 90% occur only once, and about 9.1% lies in the top ten. Material for sequencing was lung tumor tissue. The receptors stem from a human donor with non-small cell lung cancer. Each CDR3 is given with its conserved first and last residue. Each record gives: V gene, D gene, J gene, clone size, CDR3 protein, CDR3 DNA. D genes are given only for firm matches. A row's size may be missing; if present it is once, few, many or a size class.

v_gene: TRBV21-1
d_gene: -
j_gene: TRBJ2-7
abundance: -
CDR3aa: CASSKLRAGGNEQYF
CDR3nt: TGTGCCAGCAGCAAGCTTCGGGCAGGGGGAAACGAGCAGTACTTC

v_gene: TRBV19
d_gene: -
j_gene: TRBJ1-5
abundance: -
CDR3aa: CASTQGYRRSNQPQHF
CDR3nt: TGTGCCAGTACCCAGGGGTATAGGCGTAGCAATCAGCCCCAGCATTTT

v_gene: TRBV7-8
d_gene: TRBD1
j_gene: TRBJ2-2
abundance: -
CDR3aa: CASSPRQGRPTNTGELFF
CDR3nt: TGTGCCAGCAGCCCCCGACAGGGAAGGCCCACGAACACCGGGGAGCTGTTTTTT

v_gene: TRBV18
d_gene: TRBD2
j_gene: TRBJ2-5
abundance: -
CDR3aa: CASSRLGTSGQETQYF
CDR3nt: TGTGCCAGCTCACGGCTCGGGACTAGCGGACAAGAGACCCAGTACTTC

v_gene: TRBV9
d_gene: -
j_gene: TRBJ2-7
abundance: few
CDR3aa: CASSVGKTPYEQYF
CDR3nt: TGTGCCAGCAGCGTAGGGAAGACTCCCTACGAGCAGTACTTC

v_gene: TRBV19
d_gene: -
j_gene: TRBJ1-2
abundance: -
CDR3aa: CASSIDNRVRDGYTF
CDR3nt: TGTGCCAGTAGTATAGATAACAGGGTAAGGGATGGCTACACCTTC

v_gene: TRBV5-1
d_gene: -
j_gene: TRBJ1-5
abundance: -
CDR3aa: CASTDSGGQPQHF
CDR3nt: TGCGCCAGCACCGACTCCGGTGGGCAGCCCCAGCATTTT

v_gene: TRBV6-5
d_gene: -
j_gene: TRBJ1-3
abundance: -
CDR3aa: CASRRSNSGNTIYF
CDR3nt: TGTGCCAGCAGGCGGTCCAACTCTGGAAACACCATATATTTT

v_gene: TRBV6-5
d_gene: -
j_gene: TRBJ2-3
abundance: -
CDR3aa: CAVSRGGSDTQYF
CDR3nt: TGTGCCGTGTCCAGGGGCGGGTCAGATACGCAGTATTTT

v_gene: TRBV5-1
d_gene: -
j_gene: TRBJ1-1
abundance: -
CDR3aa: CASSLTGNTEAFF
CDR3nt: TGCGCCAGCAGCTTGACAGGAAACACTGAAGCTTTCTTT

v_gene: TRBV5-6
d_gene: -
j_gene: TRBJ2-5
abundance: -
CDR3aa: CASSSPEGLETQYF
CDR3nt: TGTGCCAGCAGCTCACCGGAGGGCCTGGAGACCCAGTACTTC

v_gene: TRBV7-6
d_gene: -
j_gene: TRBJ1-1
abundance: -
CDR3aa: CASSLESYWGSEAFF
CDR3nt: TGTGCCAGCAGCTTAGAGTCTTATTGGGGTTCTGAAGCTTTCTTT

v_gene: TRBV5-4
d_gene: TRBD1
j_gene: TRBJ2-7
abundance: once
CDR3aa: CASSLGRQGSSYEQYF
CDR3nt: TGTGCCAGCAGCTTGGGAAGACAGGGAAGCTCCTACGAGCAGTACTTC

v_gene: TRBV27
d_gene: -
j_gene: TRBJ1-1
abundance: once
CDR3aa: CASSFFEAFF
CDR3nt: TGTGCCAGCAGTTTTTTCGAAGCTTTCTTT

v_gene: TRBV4-2
d_gene: -
j_gene: TRBJ1-2
abundance: -
CDR3aa: CASSQDGGGGYGYTF
CDR3nt: TGTGCCAGCAGCCAAGATGGTGGGGGTGGGTATGGCTACACCTTC

v_gene: TRBV7-8
d_gene: -
j_gene: TRBJ2-1
abundance: few
CDR3aa: CASSLGERNEQFF
CDR3nt: TGTGCCAGCAGCTTAGGGGAGCGCAATGAGCAGTTCTTC

v_gene: TRBV5-1
d_gene: TRBD1
j_gene: TRBJ1-1
abundance: once
CDR3aa: CASKGGTGTTRAIMNTEAFF
CDR3nt: TGCGCCAGCAAGGGTGGGACAGGGACGACCCGGGCGATTATGAACACTGAAGCTTTCTTT

v_gene: TRBV30
d_gene: -
j_gene: TRBJ2-1
abundance: few
CDR3aa: CAWDLSSYNEQFF
CDR3nt: TGTGCCTGGGACCTCAGCTCCTACAATGAGCAGTTCTTC

v_gene: TRBV2
d_gene: -
j_gene: TRBJ2-7
abundance: -
CDR3aa: CASSELGKQSYEQYF
CDR3nt: TGTGCCAGCAGTGAATTGGGTAAACAATCCTACGAGCAGTACTTC

v_gene: TRBV5-6
d_gene: -
j_gene: TRBJ2-3
abundance: -
CDR3aa: CASSLPRLSTDTQYF
CDR3nt: TGTGCCAGCAGCCTACCCCGGCTATCCACAGATACGCAGTATTTT

v_gene: TRBV19
d_gene: TRBD2
j_gene: TRBJ2-1
abundance: -
CDR3aa: CGTSGRSNEQFF
CDR3nt: TGTGGAACTAGCGGGAGGTCCAATGAGCAGTTCTTC

v_gene: TRBV7-3
d_gene: -
j_gene: TRBJ1-5
abundance: -
CDR3aa: CASSLGTDQPQHF
CDR3nt: TGTGCCAGCAGCTTAGGCACCGATCAGCCCCAGCATTTT

v_gene: TRBV11-2
d_gene: TRBD2
j_gene: TRBJ2-1
abundance: -
CDR3aa: CASSPTSGMVNEQFF
CDR3nt: TGTGCCAGCAGCCCTACTAGCGGGATGGTGAATGAGCAGTTCTTC

v_gene: TRBV5-6
d_gene: TRBD1
j_gene: TRBJ1-2
abundance: -
CDR3aa: CASSFRGEQGRRNYGYTF
CDR3nt: TGTGCCAGCAGCTTTAGAGGCGAACAGGGGCGGCGTAACTATGGCTACACCTTC

v_gene: TRBV6-7
d_gene: -
j_gene: TRBJ1-3
abundance: -
CDR3aa: CASTSPYEDYSGNTIYF
CDR3nt: TGTGCCAGCACCTCGCCTTACGAGGACTACTCTGGAAACACCATATATTTT

v_gene: TRBV9
d_gene: -
j_gene: TRBJ1-3
abundance: -
CDR3aa: CASSAPGTGGTIYF
CDR3nt: TGTGCCAGCAGCGCCCCAGGGACGGGGGGCACCATATATTTT

v_gene: TRBV5-1
d_gene: -
j_gene: TRBJ2-1
abundance: once
CDR3aa: CASSFGRGGYNEQFF
CDR3nt: TGCGCCAGCAGCTTTGGAAGAGGGGGATACAATGAGCAGTTCTTC

v_gene: TRBV6-5
d_gene: -
j_gene: TRBJ2-7
abundance: -
CDR3aa: CASSYSVSGSTYEQYF
CDR3nt: TGTGCCAGCAGTTACTCGGTATCGGGGAGTACCTACGAGCAGTACTTC

v_gene: TRBV7-3
d_gene: TRBD1
j_gene: TRBJ1-2
abundance: once
CDR3aa: CASSLTDRGHNYGYTF
CDR3nt: TGTGCCAGCAGCCTTACGGACAGGGGGCATAACTATGGCTACACCTTC

v_gene: TRBV7-2
d_gene: TRBD2
j_gene: TRBJ2-1
abundance: -
CDR3aa: CASSQESSGRVDEQFF
CDR3nt: TGTGCCAGCAGCCAAGAGTCTAGCGGGAGGGTTGATGAGCAGTTCTTC

v_gene: TRBV30
d_gene: TRBD2
j_gene: TRBJ2-7
abundance: -
CDR3aa: CAWSPGTRSREQYF
CDR3nt: TGTGCCTGGTCCCCCGGGACTAGATCTAGGGAGCAGTACTTC

v_gene: TRBV7-2
d_gene: -
j_gene: TRBJ2-3
abundance: -
CDR3aa: CASSLSALDTQYF
CDR3nt: TGTGCCAGCAGCTTAAGTGCTCTGGATACGCAGTATTTT

v_gene: TRBV28
d_gene: -
j_gene: TRBJ2-5
abundance: -
CDR3aa: CASRGRGQETQYF
CDR3nt: TGTGCCAGCAGGGGGCGGGGACAAGAGACCCAGTACTTC

v_gene: TRBV18
d_gene: -
j_gene: TRBJ2-5
abundance: -
CDR3aa: CASSPEQGYQETQYF
CDR3nt: TGTGCCAGCTCACCGGAACAGGGTTACCAAGAGACCCAGTACTTC

v_gene: TRBV2
d_gene: -
j_gene: TRBJ1-2
abundance: once
CDR3aa: CASSEGTPGYTF
CDR3nt: TGTGCCAGCAGTGAAGGGACTCCTGGCTACACCTTC

v_gene: TRBV4-1
d_gene: -
j_gene: TRBJ1-2
abundance: -
CDR3aa: CASSQEVQRHGYGYTF
CDR3nt: TGCGCCAGCAGCCAAGAGGTACAGAGGCATGGCTATGGCTACACCTTC

v_gene: TRBV7-9
d_gene: -
j_gene: TRBJ2-7
abundance: -
CDR3aa: CASSLSGTLNYEQYF
CDR3nt: TGTGCCAGCAGCTTAAGTGGGACCTTGAACTACGAGCAGTACTTC

v_gene: TRBV29-1
d_gene: -
j_gene: TRBJ2-3
abundance: -
CDR3aa: CSVVRTEDTQYF
CDR3nt: TGCAGCGTTGTTCGGACAGAAGATACGCAGTATTTT

v_gene: TRBV9
d_gene: -
j_gene: TRBJ2-7
abundance: -
CDR3aa: CASSTQGRGEQYF
CDR3nt: TGTGCCAGCAGCACCCAGGGCCGTGGGGAGCAGTACTTC

v_gene: TRBV5-1
d_gene: -
j_gene: TRBJ1-1
abundance: -
CDR3aa: CASSLAASWNTEAFF
CDR3nt: TGCGCCAGCAGCTTGGCAGCATCCTGGAACACTGAAGCTTTCTTT

v_gene: TRBV19
d_gene: TRBD1
j_gene: TRBJ1-1
abundance: -
CDR3aa: CASSKVGQGASNTEAFF
CDR3nt: TGTGCCAGTAGTAAAGTAGGACAGGGGGCATCGAACACTGAAGCTTTCTTT

v_gene: TRBV10-1
d_gene: -
j_gene: TRBJ1-1
abundance: few
CDR3aa: CASSERGRTEAFF
CDR3nt: TGCGCCAGCAGTGAAAGGGGTCGGACTGAAGCTTTCTTT

v_gene: TRBV7-2
d_gene: -
j_gene: TRBJ1-5
abundance: -
CDR3aa: CASRGYSNQPQHF
CDR3nt: TGTGCCAGCAGGGGATATAGCAATCAGCCCCAGCATTTT

v_gene: TRBV5-5
d_gene: TRBD1
j_gene: TRBJ1-2
abundance: -
CDR3aa: CASSPDRGRGYGYTF
CDR3nt: TGTGCCAGCAGCCCTGACAGGGGGCGCGGCTATGGCTACACCTTC

v_gene: TRBV7-9
d_gene: -
j_gene: TRBJ1-1
abundance: -
CDR3aa: CASSSQANTEAFF
CDR3nt: TGTGCCAGCAGCTCTCAAGCGAACACTGAAGCTTTCTTT

v_gene: TRBV15
d_gene: -
j_gene: TRBJ1-3
abundance: -
CDR3aa: CATSSSRNTIYF
CDR3nt: TGTGCCACCAGCAGCTCCAGAAACACCATATATTTT

v_gene: TRBV7-9
d_gene: TRBD2
j_gene: TRBJ2-3
abundance: -
CDR3aa: CAASGSSTDTQYF
CDR3nt: TGTGCAGCTAGCGGGAGTAGCACAGATACGCAGTATTTT

v_gene: TRBV4-2
d_gene: TRBD2
j_gene: TRBJ2-7
abundance: -
CDR3aa: CASSRKVASGSPGGYEQYF
CDR3nt: TGTGCCAGCAGCCGTAAGGTGGCTAGCGGTTCCCCGGGGGGCTACGAGCAGTACTTC

v_gene: TRBV18
d_gene: TRBD2
j_gene: TRBJ2-2
abundance: -
CDR3aa: CASSPPSSGRAGELFF
CDR3nt: TGTGCCAGCTCACCACCTTCCAGCGGGAGGGCCGGGGAGCTGTTTTTT